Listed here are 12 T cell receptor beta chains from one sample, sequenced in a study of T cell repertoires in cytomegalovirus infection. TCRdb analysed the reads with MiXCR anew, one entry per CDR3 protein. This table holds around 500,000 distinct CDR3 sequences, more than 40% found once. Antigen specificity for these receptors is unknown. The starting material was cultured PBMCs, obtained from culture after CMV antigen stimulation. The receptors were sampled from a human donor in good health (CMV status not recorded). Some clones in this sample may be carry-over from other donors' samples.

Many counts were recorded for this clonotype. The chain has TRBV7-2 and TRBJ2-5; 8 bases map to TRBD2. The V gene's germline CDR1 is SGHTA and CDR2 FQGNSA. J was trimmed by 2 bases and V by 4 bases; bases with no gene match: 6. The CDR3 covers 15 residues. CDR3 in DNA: TGTGCCAGCAGCTCGCCAGGGACTAGTCAAGAGACCCAGTACTTC. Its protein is CASSSPGTSQETQYF.

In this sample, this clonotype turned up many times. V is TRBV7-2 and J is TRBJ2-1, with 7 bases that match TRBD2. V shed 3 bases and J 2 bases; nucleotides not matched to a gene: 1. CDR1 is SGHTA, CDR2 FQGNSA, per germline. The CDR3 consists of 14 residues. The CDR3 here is CASSFLAAYNEQFF. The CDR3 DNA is TGTGCCAGCAGCTTCCTAGCGGCCTACAATGAGCAGTTCTTC.

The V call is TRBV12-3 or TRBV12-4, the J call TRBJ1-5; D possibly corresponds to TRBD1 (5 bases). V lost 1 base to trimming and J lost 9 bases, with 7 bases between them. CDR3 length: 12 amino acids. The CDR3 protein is CASSLGTGPQHF. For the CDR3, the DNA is TGTGCCAGCAGTTTAGGAACAGGGCCCCAGCATTTT.

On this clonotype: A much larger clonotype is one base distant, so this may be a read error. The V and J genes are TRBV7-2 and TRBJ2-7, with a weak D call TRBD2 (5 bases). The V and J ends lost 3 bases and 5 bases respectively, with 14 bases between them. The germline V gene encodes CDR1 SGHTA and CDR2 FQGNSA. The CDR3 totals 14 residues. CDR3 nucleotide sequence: TGTGCCAGCAGCTTTACCAGGACTCGGGACGAGCAGTACTTC. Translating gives CASSFTRTRDEQYF.

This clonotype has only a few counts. This CDR3 reads CATSNLPDRGFGQPQHF. CDR3 DNA: TGTGCCACCAGCAACCTCCCGGACAGGGGTTTCGGTCAGCCCCAGCATTTT. V gene TRBV15 combines with J gene TRBJ1-5; TRBD1 agrees at 9 bases. CDR3 length equals 17 residues. Germline V gives CDR1 LNHNV, CDR2 YYDKDF (reference sequence). J lost 6 bases, V lost 4 bases, and 13 bases had no gene match.

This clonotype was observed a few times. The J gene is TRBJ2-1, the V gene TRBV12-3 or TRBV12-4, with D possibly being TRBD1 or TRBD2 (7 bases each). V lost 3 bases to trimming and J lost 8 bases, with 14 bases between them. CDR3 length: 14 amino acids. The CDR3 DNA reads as TGTGCCAGCAGTTTTCAGGGGGGGAACGATGAGCAGTTCTTC. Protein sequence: CASSFQGGNDEQFF.

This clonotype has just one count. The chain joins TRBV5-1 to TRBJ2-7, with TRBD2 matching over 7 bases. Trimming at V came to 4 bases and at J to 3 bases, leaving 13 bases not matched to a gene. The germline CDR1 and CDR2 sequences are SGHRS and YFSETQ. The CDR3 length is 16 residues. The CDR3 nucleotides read TGCGCCAGCAGCCGAACCGGGACTAACTCCTTCTACGAGCAGTACTTC. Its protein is CASSRTGTNSFYEQYF.

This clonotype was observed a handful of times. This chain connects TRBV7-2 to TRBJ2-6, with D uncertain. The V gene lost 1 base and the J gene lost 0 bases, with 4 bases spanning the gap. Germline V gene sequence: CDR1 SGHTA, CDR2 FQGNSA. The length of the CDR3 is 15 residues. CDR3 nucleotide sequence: TGTGCCAGCAGCTTAGTGGTCTCTGGGGCCAACGTCCTGACTTTC. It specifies CASSLVVSGANVLTF.

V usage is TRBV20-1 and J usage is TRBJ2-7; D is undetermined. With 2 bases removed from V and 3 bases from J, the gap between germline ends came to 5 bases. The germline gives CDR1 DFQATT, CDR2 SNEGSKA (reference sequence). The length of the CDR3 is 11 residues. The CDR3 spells CSARKVYEQYF. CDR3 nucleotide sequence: TGCAGTGCTAGAAAAGTCTACGAGCAGTACTTC.

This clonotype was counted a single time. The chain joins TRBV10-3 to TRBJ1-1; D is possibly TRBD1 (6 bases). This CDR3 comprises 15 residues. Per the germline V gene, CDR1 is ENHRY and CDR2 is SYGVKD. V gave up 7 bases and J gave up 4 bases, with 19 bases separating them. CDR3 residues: CAIKRLQGLGTEAFF. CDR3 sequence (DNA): TGTGCCATCAAAAGGCTACAGGGTCTGGGCACTGAAGCTTTCTTT.

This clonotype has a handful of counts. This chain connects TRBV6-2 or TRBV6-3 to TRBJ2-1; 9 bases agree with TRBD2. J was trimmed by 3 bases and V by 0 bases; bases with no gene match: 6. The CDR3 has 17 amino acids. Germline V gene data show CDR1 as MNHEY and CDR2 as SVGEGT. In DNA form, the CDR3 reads TGTGCCAGCAGTTACTCGCCCCCTAGCGGGGTCTACAATGAGCAGTTCTTC. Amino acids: CASSYSPPSGVYNEQFF.

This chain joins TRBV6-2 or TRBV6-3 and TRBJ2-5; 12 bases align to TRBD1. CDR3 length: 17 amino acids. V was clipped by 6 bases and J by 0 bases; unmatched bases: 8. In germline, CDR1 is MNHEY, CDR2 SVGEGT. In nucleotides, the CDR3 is TGTGCCAGCAGATCTCCGGGACAGGGGGCGTACCAAGAGACCCAGTACTTC. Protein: CASRSPGQGAYQETQYF.